This TCR beta chain was documented in a study of CD8+ T cells in alopecia areata. Turning to the study itself: Twice daily, treated patients received 5 to 10 mg of oral tofacitinib. Tofacitinib dosing lasted 6 to 18 months, which was then followed by 6 months off drug.

On this clone itself: Its antigen is still unknown.

The sequencing template was cDNA reverse transcribed from extracted RNA. The method was immunoSEQ multiplex PCR; TCRdb's version includes in-frame clones alone and lacks a portion of them. The sample consists of some 220,000 clones, more than 45% of them appearing once. The CDR3 spans 14 residues. The V gene's germline CDR1 is SGHDN and CDR2 FVKESK. V shed 4 bases and J shed 4 bases, with 13 bases lying between them. Study results and limitations: As there was one nonresponder, how baseline CD8+ expansion relates to response remains uncertain.

Treatment denoted: oral pan-JAK inhibitor, 5-10 mg twice daily. Peripheral blood samples and lesional scalp punch biopsies were obtained from alopecia areata patients. The receptor comes from a human donor with alopecia areata. The chain links TRBV14 to TRBJ1-1; the D gene is possibly TRBD1 (5 bases). Specimen: CD4+ T cells sorted from blood, collected at week 4, from a patient treated with tofacitinib. The CDR3 loop is CASSPRGQGTEAFF. CDR3 coding DNA: TGTGCCAGCAGCCCCCGAGGACAAGGCACTGAAGCTTTCTTT.